The subject of this entry is one T cell receptor (beta chain). Between the trimmed V and J ends, which lost 6 bases and 0 bases, there was a span of 6 bases. Germline V gives CDR1 MNHEY, CDR2 SVGAGI. CDR3 length: 13 amino acids. This entry is derived from a study of T-cell memory formation after mild COVID-19. Study at large: Largely, the TCR clusters proved donor specific.

Each CDR3 protein is one row after TCRdb ran MiXCR on the 5' RACE reads. The sample has under 550,000 distinct CDR3 sequences; about 20% are singletons. The genes are TRBV6-5 and TRBJ2-1; D not certain. Sequenced: PBMCs or a T cell subset sorted from them (not recorded which). The source is an adult woman who had mild COVID-19 (a few samples of this study predate the infection). Cell type and time point are not known. The CDR3 DNA sequence: TGTGCCAGCAGGGGAAACTCCTACAATGAGCAGTTCTTC. It translates to CASRGNSYNEQFF.